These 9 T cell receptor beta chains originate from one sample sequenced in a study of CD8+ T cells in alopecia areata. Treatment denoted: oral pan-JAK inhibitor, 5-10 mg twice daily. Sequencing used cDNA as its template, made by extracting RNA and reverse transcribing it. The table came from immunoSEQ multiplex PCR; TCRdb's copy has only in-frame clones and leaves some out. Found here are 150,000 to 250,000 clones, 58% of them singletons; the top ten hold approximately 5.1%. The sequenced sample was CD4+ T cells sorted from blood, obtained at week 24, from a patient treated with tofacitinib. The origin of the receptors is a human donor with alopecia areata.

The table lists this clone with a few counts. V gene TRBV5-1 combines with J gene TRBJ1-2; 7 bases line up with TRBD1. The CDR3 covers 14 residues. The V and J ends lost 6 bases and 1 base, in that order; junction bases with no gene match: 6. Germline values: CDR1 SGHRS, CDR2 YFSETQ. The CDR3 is CASTPGTVNYGYTF. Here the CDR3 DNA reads TGCGCCAGCACCCCCGGGACAGTTAACTATGGCTACACCTTC.

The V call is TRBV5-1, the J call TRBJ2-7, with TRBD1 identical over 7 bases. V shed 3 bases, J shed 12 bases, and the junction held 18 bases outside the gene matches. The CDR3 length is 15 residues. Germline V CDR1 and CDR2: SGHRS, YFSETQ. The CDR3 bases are TGCGCCAGCAGCTCGGGGTGGGACAGTCTACCTGATACGTACTTC. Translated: CASSSGWDSLPDTYF. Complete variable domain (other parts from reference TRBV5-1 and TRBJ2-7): KAGVTQTPRYLIKTRGQQVTLSCSPISGHRSVSWYQQTPGQGLQFLFEYFSETQRNKGNFPGRFSGRQFSNSRSEMNVSTLELGDSALYLCASSSGWDSLPDTYFGPGTRLTVT.

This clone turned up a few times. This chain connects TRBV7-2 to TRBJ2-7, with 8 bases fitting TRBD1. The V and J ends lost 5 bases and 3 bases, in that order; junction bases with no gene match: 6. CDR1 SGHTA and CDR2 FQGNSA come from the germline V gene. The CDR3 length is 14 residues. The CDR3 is CASSLHGQGYEQYF. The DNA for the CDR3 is TGTGCCAGCAGCCTCCACGGACAGGGCTACGAGCAGTACTTC. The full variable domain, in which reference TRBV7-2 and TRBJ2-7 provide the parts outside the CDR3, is GAGVSQSPSNKVTEKGKDVELRCDPISGHTALYWYRQSLGQGLEFLIYFQGNSAPDKSGLPSDRFSAERTGGSVSTLTIQRTQQEDSAVYLCASSLHGQGYEQYFGPGTRLTVT.

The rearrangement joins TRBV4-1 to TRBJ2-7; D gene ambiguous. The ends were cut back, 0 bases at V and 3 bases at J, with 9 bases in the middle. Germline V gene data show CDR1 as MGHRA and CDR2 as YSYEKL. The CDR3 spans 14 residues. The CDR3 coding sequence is TGCGCCAGCAGCCAAGATACCGCGGTCTACGAGCAGTACTTC. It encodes CASSQDTAVYEQYF.

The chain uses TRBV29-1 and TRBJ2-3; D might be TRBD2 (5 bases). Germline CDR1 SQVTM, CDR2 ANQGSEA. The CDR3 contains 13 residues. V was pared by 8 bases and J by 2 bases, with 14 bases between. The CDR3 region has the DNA TGCAGCACGCTCGGGGAAGTCACAGATACGCAGTATTTT. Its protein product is CSTLGEVTDTQYF.

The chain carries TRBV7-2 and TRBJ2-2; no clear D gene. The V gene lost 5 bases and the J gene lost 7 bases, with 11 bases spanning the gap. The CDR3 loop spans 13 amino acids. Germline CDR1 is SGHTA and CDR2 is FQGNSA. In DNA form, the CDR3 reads TGTGCCAGCAGCACTCTCTCGGACGGGGAGCTGTTTTTT. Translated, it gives CASSTLSDGELFF.

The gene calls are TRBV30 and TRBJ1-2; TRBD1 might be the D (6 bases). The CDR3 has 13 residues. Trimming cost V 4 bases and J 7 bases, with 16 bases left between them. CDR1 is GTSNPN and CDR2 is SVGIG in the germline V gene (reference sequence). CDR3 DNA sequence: TGTGCCTGGAAATTTCAGGGGTCTGGTGGCTACACCTTC. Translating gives CAWKFQGSGGYTF.

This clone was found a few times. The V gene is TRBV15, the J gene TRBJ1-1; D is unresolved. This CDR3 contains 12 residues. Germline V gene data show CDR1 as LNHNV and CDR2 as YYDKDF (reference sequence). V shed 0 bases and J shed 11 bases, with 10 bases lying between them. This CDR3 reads CATSREGLEAFF. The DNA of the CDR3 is TGTGCCACCAGCAGAGAGGGGTTGGAGGCTTTCTTT.

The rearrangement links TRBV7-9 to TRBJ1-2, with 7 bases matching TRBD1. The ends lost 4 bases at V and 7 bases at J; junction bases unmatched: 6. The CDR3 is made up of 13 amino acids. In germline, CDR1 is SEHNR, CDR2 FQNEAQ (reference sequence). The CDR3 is CASSSYRDSGYTF. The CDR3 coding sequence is TGTGCCAGCAGCTCCTATCGGGACAGTGGCTACACCTTC.